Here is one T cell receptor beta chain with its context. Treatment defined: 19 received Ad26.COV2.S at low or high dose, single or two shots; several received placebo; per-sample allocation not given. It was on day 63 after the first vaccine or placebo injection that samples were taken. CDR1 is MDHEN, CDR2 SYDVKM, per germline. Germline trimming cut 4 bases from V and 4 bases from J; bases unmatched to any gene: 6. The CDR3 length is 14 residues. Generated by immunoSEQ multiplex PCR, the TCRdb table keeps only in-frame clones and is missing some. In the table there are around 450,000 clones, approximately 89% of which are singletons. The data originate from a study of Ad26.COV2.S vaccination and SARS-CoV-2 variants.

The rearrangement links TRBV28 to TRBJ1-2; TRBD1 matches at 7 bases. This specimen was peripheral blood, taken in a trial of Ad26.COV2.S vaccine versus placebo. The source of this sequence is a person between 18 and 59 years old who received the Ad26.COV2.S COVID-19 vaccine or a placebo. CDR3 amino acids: CASSSPGTVYGYTF. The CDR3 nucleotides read TGTGCCAGCAGTTCCCCCGGGACAGTCTATGGCTACACCTTC.